Included here is one T cell receptor beta chain sequence, with context. Many counts were recorded for this clonotype. The clone's antigen remains unknown. No per-base quality is available; no much larger clone lies one base away. The CDR3 has 14 amino acids, counting the end cysteine and phenylalanine. CDR3 DNA is the only sequence kept; it has 42 bases, read in frame from the first base. Compared with germline, V lacks 5 bases and J lacks 8 bases; bases without a gene match: 10. CDR1 and CDR2 are read off the germline V gene (reference sequence) as SEHNR and FQNEAQ. Every patient had bone marrow sampled at the time of active disease. Ficoll-Hypaque density gradient centrifugation was used to isolate bone marrow mononuclear cells. To remove myeloma plasma cells, the cells were labeled with CD138 magnetic microbeads on a MACS separator, and CD138-negative cells were then collected by negative selection. Flow cytometry with CD138 antibodies on an Attune NxT was used to check how pure the isolated cells were. TRIzol reagent was used to extract total RNA, and a NanoDrop spectrophotometer was used to quantify the extracted RNA. Paired RNA-seq and IR-seq were performed on the CD138-negative bone marrow sample of each patient.

The data originate from a study of read filtering for tumor transcriptome and immune sequencing (TCRdb year 2020). In terms of the full investigation: The cohort consisted of 17 to 20 male and under 15 female patients, with a mean age of 65.9 years and an age range of roughly 47 to 90. By revised international staging, roughly 8 patients were R-ISS I, some 17 were R-ISS II and about seven were R-ISS III. Whole-transcriptome libraries were prepared with the TruSeq RNA Access Library Prep Kit after DNase treatment. Per sample, about 4.05 to 11 million TCR-region mapped reads were obtained with IR-seq, compared with only 85 to 1273 with RNA-seq. The study compared TCR repertoires from targeted immune repertoire sequencing and bulk whole-transcriptome sequencing run on the same bone marrow samples. One main goal was a read-filtering strategy for immune repertoire data, in particular deciding whether clonotypes backed by only one read should be removed.

Broad study findings and their caveats: Clonotypes were captured by IR-seq at much higher depth and more reliably than by RNA-seq, and smaller IR-seq throughput was sufficient for identification of most shared clonotypes. When single-read clonotypes were removed, the proportions of shared clonotypes in IR-seq and RNA-seq correlated more strongly. The sorted CD138-negative fraction was a mixed bone marrow immune population, not purified T cells. Single-read clonotypes made up around 80% of clonotypes but only approximately 3.5% of total reads in IR-seq, compared with about 77% of clonotypes and approximately 45% of reads in RNA-seq.

The Immunoverse kit was used to build TCR libraries from around 420 ng RNA, with molecular barcoded adaptors covering alpha/delta and beta/gamma chains. TCR library preparation was performed with the same RNA that was used for transcriptome sequencing. TCR libraries were sequenced on an Illumina HiSeq 4000 with 2 x 150 cycles. In the source study's methods: TCR reads were aligned to human V, D, J and C references and assembled into CDR3 clonotypes with MiXCR, including quality filtering and error correction. The tcR package in R was used for analysis of clonotype counts and gene usage diversity. For inspection of raw mapping reads, RNA-seq reads were mapped by STAR aligner version 2.5.3a onto GRCh37 of the human genome. To test the effect of sequencing depth on detected clonotypes, IR-seq fastq files were randomly downsampled using Seqtk 1.3. TCRdb applied fastp at Q25 and MiXCR to the public reads, then kept only in-frame beta chains. Rows matching on CDR3 protein sequence are summarized as one entry with the most common DNA and genes. TCRdb's processing, not the authors' own work, is the source of the V and J calls. This sample gives some 120,000 distinct CDR3 sequences in total; roughly 13% of them show up just once. The ten largest clones represent about 10% of the sample.

The V and J segments used are TRBV7-9 and TRBJ1-2; 8 middle bases align to TRBD1. The sequence was collected from a donor older than 35 with multiple myeloma. Sequences were obtained from a population of CD138-negative cells sorted from bone marrow. The label giving this sample's cell subset or site can be read as: bone marrow mononuclear cells depleted of CD138+ plasma/myeloma cells by negative magnetic selection. This receptor carries the CDR3 CASSPRTGSGGYTF. DNA sequence: TGTGCCAGCAGCCCGCGGACAGGGTCTGGGGGCTACACCTTC.